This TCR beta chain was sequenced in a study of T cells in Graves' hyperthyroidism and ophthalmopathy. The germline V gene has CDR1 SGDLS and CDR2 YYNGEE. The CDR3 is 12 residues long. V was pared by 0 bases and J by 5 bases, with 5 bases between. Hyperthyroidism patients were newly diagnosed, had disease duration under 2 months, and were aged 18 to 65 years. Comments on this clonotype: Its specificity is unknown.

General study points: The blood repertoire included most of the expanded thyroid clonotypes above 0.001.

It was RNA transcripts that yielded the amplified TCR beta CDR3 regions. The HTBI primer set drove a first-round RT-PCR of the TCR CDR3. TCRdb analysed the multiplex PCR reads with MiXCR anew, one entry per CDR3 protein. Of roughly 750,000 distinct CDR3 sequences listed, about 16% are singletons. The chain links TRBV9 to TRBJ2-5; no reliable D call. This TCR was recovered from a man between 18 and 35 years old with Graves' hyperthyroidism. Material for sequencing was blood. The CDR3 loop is CASSVDLETQYF. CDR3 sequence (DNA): TGTGCCAGCAGCGTAGATCTGGAGACCCAGTACTTC.